This entry lists 30 T cell receptor beta chains sequenced from one sample in a study of T cells in Graves' hyperthyroidism and ophthalmopathy. The source material, RNA transcripts, was used to amplify TCR beta CDR3 regions. Carried out on the TCR CDR3, a first-round RT-PCR used the HTBI primer set. MiXCR was run by TCRdb on the multiplex PCR reads, yielding one entry per CDR3 protein. The sample shows over 700,000 distinct CDR3 sequences, 18% of them seen only once. The material sequenced was blood. These receptors were collected from a woman aged 45-59 years with Graves' hyperthyroidism that later progressed to Graves' ophthalmopathy.

The chain links TRBV7-6 to TRBJ2-7, with 8 bases fitting TRBD2. Trimming at V came to 5 bases and at J to 0 bases, leaving 9 bases not matched to a gene. The germline CDR1 and CDR2 sequences are SGHVS and FNYEAQ. This CDR3 comprises 16 residues. The chain's CDR3 is CASSPRGGDPSYEQYF. DNA of the CDR3: TGTGCCAGCAGCCCCCGGGGGGGGGATCCCTCCTACGAGCAGTACTTC.

This clonotype was seen a few times. One end of the junction does not line up with germline, which may come from a read error. This chain uses TRBV3-1 with TRBJ1-2; 7 nucleotides align to TRBD1. The CDR3 sequence is 15 residues long. The germline CDR1 and CDR2 sequences are LGHDT and YNNKEL (reference sequence). CDR3 sequence reads: CASSHNRGKNYGYTF. The CDR3 DNA reads as TGTGCCAGTAGCCACAACAGGGGTAAGAACTATGGCTACACCTTC.

This chain connects TRBV4-1 to TRBJ1-1; maybe TRBD1 (6 bases). The V gene's germline CDR1 is MGHRA and CDR2 YSYEKL. The CDR3 runs 14 residues. The V end lost 3 bases, the J end lost 0 bases, and 8 bases lay between the germline ends. The DNA of the CDR3 is TGCGCCAGCAGCCACAGGGACATGAACACTGAAGCTTTCTTT. Translation: CASSHRDMNTEAFF.

This clonotype has ten or more counts. The J gene is TRBJ2-5, the V gene TRBV20-1; TRBD2 agrees at 7 bases. The CDR3 runs to 16 residues. Germline V CDR1 and CDR2: DFQATT, SNEGSKA (reference sequence). V lost 2 bases, J lost 2 bases, and 11 bases stayed unmatched. CDR3 loop: CSARLSRGYQQETQYF. For the CDR3, the DNA is TGCAGTGCTAGATTATCGCGGGGGTATCAACAAGAGACCCAGTACTTC.

This clonotype was observed a few times. The V gene is TRBV10-3, the J gene TRBJ2-2; D unresolved. This CDR3 spans 14 amino acids. V lost 2 bases to trimming and J lost 6 bases, with 10 bases between them. CDR1 ENHRY and CDR2 SYGVKD come from the germline V gene. CDR3 DNA sequence: TGTGCCATCAGTGAGAGCAGCGTTCCCGGGGAGCTGTTTTTT. It yields the protein CAISESSVPGELFF.

This clonotype was recorded many times. In DNA form, the CDR3 reads TGTGCCAGCAGTTTCCGGGACAGGGAGGCTGAAGCTTTCTTT. Protein sequence: CASSFRDREAEAFF. The chain combines TRBV11-2 with TRBJ1-1, with 9 nucleotides matching TRBD1. The CDR3 runs to 14 residues. Germline V gene lookup returns CDR1 SGHAT and CDR2 FQNNGV. V shed 6 bases and J 6 bases; nucleotides not matched to a gene: 8.

This clonotype was observed a handful of times. This chain connects TRBV10-3 to TRBJ1-6; weak D call: TRBD1 (6 bases). This CDR3 has 15 residues. Germline V gene sequence: CDR1 ENHRY, CDR2 SYGVKD. V lost 4 bases and J lost 4, with 11 bases in between. The CDR3 spells CAISVSTGYNSPLHF. CDR3 DNA: TGTGCCATCAGTGTTTCGACAGGATATAATTCACCCCTCCACTTT.

This clonotype came up a few times. The chain joins TRBV20-1 to TRBJ2-1; no clear D gene. The CDR3 runs 11 residues. Trimming took 4 bases from V and 8 from J, leaving 9 bases between them. The germline gives CDR1 DFQATT, CDR2 SNEGSKA (reference sequence). The CDR3 bases are TGCAGTGCTACCTACGGAGATGAGCAGTTCTTC. Its protein is CSATYGDEQFF.

CDR3 residues: CASSLGGTSHNEQFF. CDR3 bases: TGTGCCAGCAGCTTAGGAGGGACAAGCCACAATGAGCAGTTCTTC. The chain is built from TRBV11-3 and TRBJ2-1, with D perhaps TRBD1 (6 bases). Germline V lookup: CDR1 SGHNT, CDR2 YENEEA. This CDR3 is built from 15 residues. Trimming left V 1 base short and J 5 bases short, with 12 bases between.

Worth noting for this clonotype: Since a much larger clone is just one base distant, this may be a read error. The rearrangement links TRBV30 to TRBJ1-4; D is possibly TRBD1 (5 bases). The CDR3 is made up of 13 amino acids. From germline, CDR1 is GTSNPN and CDR2 SVGIG (reference sequence). CDR3 sequence reads: CAWSPQGSEKLVF. In nucleotides, the CDR3 is TGTGCCTGGAGTCCGCAGGGAAGTGAAAAACTGGTTTTT.

This clonotype was recorded at least ten times. The chain combines TRBV5-1 with TRBJ1-2, with D uncertain. CDR3 size: 14 residues. V lost 4 bases, J lost 2 bases, and 12 bases lay in between. Germline V gives CDR1 SGHRS, CDR2 YFSETQ. The CDR3 region is CASSPGSRNYGYTF. The CDR3 nucleotides are TGCGCCAGCAGCCCAGGATCCAGAAACTATGGCTACACCTTC.

The CDR3: CASSSSWGLAGGSYNEQFF. The CDR3, as DNA: TGTGCCAGCAGCTCCTCATGGGGACTAGCGGGGGGGTCCTACAATGAGCAGTTCTTC. This chain uses TRBV7-9 with TRBJ2-1; 16 positions agree with TRBD2. Per the germline V gene, CDR1 is SEHNR and CDR2 is FQNEAQ (reference sequence). This CDR3 spans 19 amino acids. V shed 4 bases and J 1 base; nucleotides not matched to a gene: 7.

This clonotype was observed a handful of times. The chain uses TRBV6-1 and TRBJ1-5; D is uncertain. The V gene's germline CDR1 is MNHNS and CDR2 SASEGT. The ends were cut back, 1 base at V and 2 bases at J, with 9 bases in the middle. This CDR3 spans 15 amino acids. The chain's CDR3 is CASSEGHGGNQPQHF. CDR3 coding DNA: TGTGCCAGCAGTGAAGGACACGGGGGCAATCAGCCCCAGCATTTT.

The chain is built from TRBV27 and TRBJ2-1, with unresolved D. The CDR3 length is 14 residues. V lost 8 bases and J 4 bases, leaving 15 bases between the germline ends. Germline lookup yields CDR1 MNHEY and CDR2 SMNVEV (reference sequence). The CDR3 sequence: CASLPSWDYNEQFF. The CDR3 nucleotides are TGTGCCAGCCTCCCTAGTTGGGATTACAATGAGCAGTTCTTC.

In its sample, this clonotype was seen many times. The chain has TRBV11-2 and TRBJ2-1; 10 bases line up with TRBD2. Germline V gene data show CDR1 as SGHAT and CDR2 as FQNNGV. J lost 3 bases, V lost 5 bases, and 7 bases had no gene match. This CDR3 region has 16 residues. The CDR3 DNA follows: TGTGCCAGCAGCCAAGCGGGGGGGCCGTTCTACAATGAGCAGTTCTTC. Translation gives CASSQAGGPFYNEQFF.

Many counts were recorded for this clonotype. V is TRBV2 and J is TRBJ1-5; D perhaps matches TRBD1 (5 bases). CDR1 and CDR2 from the germline V gene are SNHLY and FYNNEI. This CDR3 comprises 15 residues. V dropped 4 bases and J dropped 0 bases, with 10 bases sitting between them. The CDR3 DNA reads TGTGCCAGCAGTGCGAGGGGAAATAGCAATCAGCCCCAGCATTTT. It translates to CASSARGNSNQPQHF.

This clonotype occurred many times. This chain uses TRBV5-1 with TRBJ2-7; perhaps TRBD2 as D (7 bases). The CDR3 has 15 amino acids. The germline V and J ends were trimmed by 2 bases and 1 base, with 13 bases remaining between them. CDR1 and CDR2 (germline): SGHRS, YFSETQ. CDR3 sequence (DNA): TGCGCCAGCAGCTTAGGGCGGGGGACATCCTACGAGCAGTACTTC. As protein: CASSLGRGTSYEQYF.

This clonotype was recorded a few times. The gene calls are TRBV6-5 and TRBJ1-2; D is perhaps TRBD1 (5 bases). V was clipped by 2 bases and J by 4 bases, with 11 bases between them. The CDR3 consists of 14 residues. The germline V gene encodes CDR1 MNHEY and CDR2 SVGAGI. The DNA of the CDR3 is TGTGCCAGCAGTTACGTTGGGGCGACCTATGGCTACACCTTC. This gives the protein CASSYVGATYGYTF.

V and J are TRBV20-1 and TRBJ2-2; D not resolved. The CDR3 spans 15 residues. Trimming left V 3 bases short and J 4 bases short, with 15 bases between. CDR1 and CDR2 from the germline V gene are DFQATT and SNEGSKA (reference sequence). In nucleotides, the CDR3 is TGCAGTGCTAGTTTGCTTCCCCAGTTCACCGGGGAGCTGTTTTTT. It translates to CSASLLPQFTGELFF.

The chain recombines TRBV19 with TRBJ1-2; D remains unclear. CDR3 length: 15 amino acids. The V gene's germline CDR1 is LNHDA and CDR2 SQIVND (reference sequence). V was pared by 4 bases and J by 7 bases, with 19 bases between. Written as DNA, the CDR3 is TGTGCCAGTAGTACTACAATGGACGGCAAAGGTGGCTACACCTTC. Translation gives CASSTTMDGKGGYTF.

J is TRBJ1-2 and V is TRBV9; D remains ambiguous. CDR1 is SGDLS and CDR2 is YYNGEE in the germline V gene. Trimming removed 0 bases at V and 8 bases at J, with 8 bases between. The CDR3 sequence is 12 residues long. CDR3 in amino acids: CASSVVNGGYTF. The CDR3 DNA reads as TGTGCCAGCAGCGTAGTGAATGGAGGCTACACCTTC.

The genes are TRBV7-8 and TRBJ1-4; 9 nucleotides line up with TRBD1. The CDR3 length is 15 residues. Germline trimming cut 5 bases from V and 8 bases from J; bases unmatched to any gene: 9. Per the germline V gene, CDR1 is SGHVS and CDR2 is FQNEAQ. The CDR3, as DNA: TGTGCCAGCAGCCCGGAGGACAGGGGAATCGAAAAACTGTTTTTT. It translates to CASSPEDRGIEKLFF.

This clonotype has a count of ten or more. J is TRBJ2-1 and V is TRBV5-1, with 7 bases identical to TRBD1. Trimming cost V 8 bases and J 1 base; bases outside gene matches: 3. The CDR3 runs 13 residues. Germline values: CDR1 SGHRS, CDR2 YFSETQ. The CDR3 region has the DNA TGCGCCAGTAAGACAGGGTCCTACAATGAGCAGTTCTTC. It is translated as CASKTGSYNEQFF.

The chain is built from TRBV19 and TRBJ1-2; no definite D call. The V gene's germline CDR1 is LNHDA and CDR2 SQIVND (reference sequence). V was shortened by 3 bases and J by 2 bases, with 7 bases between the two germline ends. This CDR3 contains 13 residues. The CDR3 region is CASSIARNYGYTF. The CDR3 coding sequence is TGTGCCAGTAGTATCGCCCGAAACTATGGCTACACCTTC.

This clonotype has only a few counts. The V call is TRBV29-1, the J call TRBJ2-3, with D possibly matching TRBD2 (6 bases). The germline V and J ends were trimmed by 4 bases and 5 bases, with 19 bases remaining between them. This CDR3 has 15 amino acids. CDR1 and CDR2 (germline): SQVTM, ANQGSEA. The CDR3 DNA follows: TGCAGCGTTGTTCGGACCCCGGGCGGGATAGATACGCAGTATTTT. Translated: CSVVRTPGGIDTQYF.

This clonotype was observed many times. The gene calls are TRBV2 and TRBJ2-7, with 8 bases matching TRBD1. This CDR3 region has 14 residues. V shed 3 bases, J shed 6 bases, and the junction held 7 bases outside the gene matches. Germline values: CDR1 SNHLY, CDR2 FYNNEI. The CDR3 spells CASSDLGQDPEQYF. CDR3 nucleotides: TGTGCCAGCAGTGATCTGGGACAGGATCCCGAGCAGTACTTC.

As DNA, the CDR3 is TGCGCCAGCAGCCAGGAAGGGATACCTAATGAAAAACTGTTTTTT. This codes for CASSQEGIPNEKLFF. The chain has TRBV4-1 and TRBJ1-4; D is undetermined. In germline, CDR1 is MGHRA, CDR2 YSYEKL. The CDR3 has 15 residues. Trimming cost V 3 bases and J 3 bases, with 11 bases left between them.

The sample holds many counts of this clonotype. V usage is TRBV10-3 and J usage is TRBJ1-1, with a weak D call TRBD1 (5 bases). The V gene lost 5 bases and the J gene lost 4 bases, with 17 bases spanning the gap. Per germline, CDR1 ENHRY and CDR2 SYGVKD. The CDR3 is made up of 15 amino acids. The CDR3 nucleotides read TGTGCCATCAGTCAGGAGGGGATGGAGAGCACTGAAGCTTTCTTT. This encodes CAISQEGMESTEAFF.

This clonotype was detected a few times. The conserved phenylalanine or tryptophan normally closing the CDR3 is absent here, so this likely arose from a read error. The rearrangement joins TRBV10-3 to TRBJ2-5, with 12 bases matching TRBD2. The CDR3 totals 14 residues. Germline V gene data show CDR1 as ENHRY and CDR2 as SYGVKD. V gave up 5 bases and J gave up 2 bases; unmatched junction bases: 0. CDR3 sequence: CAISLAGGQETQYL. CDR3 DNA: TGTGCCATCAGTCTAGCGGGGGGGCAAGAGACCCAGTACCTC.

This clonotype was seen more than once but under ten times. The rearrangement uses TRBV20-1 and TRBJ2-1; D is unresolved. CDR3 size: 14 residues. Germline lookup yields CDR1 DFQATT and CDR2 SNEGSKA (reference sequence). V was pared by 0 bases and J by 4 bases, with 10 bases between. For the CDR3, the DNA is TGCAGTGCTAGAGATTCCCTAGGGTACAATGAGCAGTTCTTC. As protein: CSARDSLGYNEQFF.